Following are 18 T cell receptor beta chains from one sample sequenced in a study of beta chain features in type 1 diabetes. The study reverse transcribed the entire isolated RNA, so it sequenced expressed TCRB transcripts. The table came from immunoSEQ multiplex PCR; TCRdb's copy has only in-frame clones and leaves some out. The table records just over 450,000 clones, roughly 30% of them present only once. The sequenced sample was naive CD4+ T cells from blood. Source of these receptors: a man in his late teens or twenties in good health.

The J gene is TRBJ1-1, the V gene TRBV29-1; D uncertain. This CDR3 region has 11 residues. With 4 bases removed from V and 5 bases from J, the gap between germline ends came to 8 bases. Looked up from germline, CDR1 is SQVTM and CDR2 is ANQGSEA. For the CDR3, the DNA is TGCAGCGTTGTACGGGAAACTGAAGCTTTCTTT. This codes for CSVVRETEAFF.

The table lists this clone with a few counts. This chain uses TRBV7-2 with TRBJ2-6; D remains unclear. The CDR3 loop spans 16 amino acids. V lost 1 base and J lost 0, with 7 bases in between. CDR1 is SGHTA and CDR2 is FQGNSA in the germline V gene. The DNA for the CDR3 is TGTGCCAGCAGCTTAGGAACGATCTCTGGGGCCAACGTCCTGACTTTC. This sequence encodes CASSLGTISGANVLTF.

This clone was seen a few times. Other DNA sequences in the same sample also yield this CDR3. The CDR3 DNA reads TGTGCCTGGAGTGATTCGAGAAATCAGCCCCAGCATTTT. Residues: CAWSDSRNQPQHF. The chain combines TRBV30 with TRBJ1-5; D uncertain. This CDR3 has 13 amino acids. The germline V gene encodes CDR1 GTSNPN and CDR2 SVGIG (reference sequence). Trimming took off 1 base at V and 4 bases at J, with 8 bases between the two ends.

The rearrangement links TRBV28 to TRBJ2-1; D possibly corresponds to TRBD2 (6 bases). This CDR3 is built from 14 residues. V lost 7 bases to trimming and J lost 6 bases, with 16 bases between them. Germline V gene sequence: CDR1 MDHEN, CDR2 SYDVKM. The CDR3 bases are TGTGCCAGCACCCCCGCAGGGAGGCGCAATGAGCAGTTCTTC. It is translated as CASTPAGRRNEQFF.

This clone was seen more than once but under ten times. The chain uses TRBV7-2 and TRBJ1-1; weak D call: TRBD1 (5 bases). V gave up 5 bases and J gave up 0 bases, with 7 bases separating them. The CDR3 spans 13 residues. Germline-derived CDR1 and CDR2 are SGHTA and FQGNSA. Written as DNA, the CDR3 is TGTGCCAGCAGCAGAGGGGTGAACACTGAAGCTTTCTTT. Translating gives CASSRGVNTEAFF.

On this clone itself: Other DNA sequences from this sample encode an identical CDR3 as well. The CDR3 region has the DNA TGTGCCAGCTCACCCCCGGGATTGGAGACCCAGTACTTC. Amino acid sequence: CASSPPGLETQYF. V and J are TRBV18 and TRBJ2-5; D perhaps matches TRBD2 (5 bases). The CDR3 has 13 residues. Germline V lookup: CDR1 KGHSH, CDR2 LQKENI. Trimming stripped 3 bases from V and 5 bases from J, with 10 bases between.

This clone was counted only a few times. This chain uses TRBV20-1 with TRBJ2-1; D uncertain. Trimming removed 5 bases at V and 8 bases at J, with 7 bases between. Germline V gene lookup returns CDR1 DFQATT and CDR2 SNEGSKA (reference sequence). The CDR3 is 10 residues long. The CDR3 loop is CSAWTYEQFF. CDR3 sequence (DNA): TGCAGTGCTTGGACGTATGAGCAGTTCTTC.

J is TRBJ2-7 and V is TRBV21-1; the table's D call of TRBD2 was not tested on the DNA. TRBV21-1 represents a pseudogene. The CDR3 length is 14 residues. CDR3 amino acids: CASSGASESYEQYF. In DNA, the CDR3 is TGTGCCAGCAGCGGGGCTAGCGAATCCTACGAGCAGTACTTC.

This clone appeared a few times. The chain links TRBV29-1 to TRBJ2-7; TRBD1 matches 8 bases. Germline trimming cut 2 bases from V and 2 bases from J; bases unmatched to any gene: 8. The CDR3 length is 15 residues. Germline V gene lookup returns CDR1 SQVTM and CDR2 ANQGSEA. CDR3 in DNA: TGCAGCGTTGAACGGGCGACAGGGGCAGCCTACGAGCAGTACTTC. It is translated as CSVERATGAAYEQYF.

The V and J genes are TRBV18 and TRBJ2-1; D is possibly TRBD1 or TRBD2 (5 bases each). V gave up 2 bases and J gave up 12 bases, with 8 bases separating them. CDR1 and CDR2 from the germline V gene are KGHSH and LQKENI. The CDR3 is 11 residues long. As DNA, the CDR3 is TGTGCCAGCTCACCAGAGGGGTGGCAGTTCTTC. Its protein is CASSPEGWQFF.

This chain links TRBV30 with TRBJ1-5, with D possibly matching TRBD1 (5 bases). V lost 2 bases to trimming and J lost 6 bases, with 11 bases between them. This CDR3 comprises 13 residues. Germline CDR1 and CDR2: GTSNPN and SVGIG (reference sequence). The chain's CDR3 is CAWSREGRQPQHF. The CDR3, as DNA: TGTGCCTGGAGTAGGGAGGGGCGTCAGCCCCAGCATTTT.

This clone was picked up a small number of times. The rearrangement joins TRBV7-2 to TRBJ1-5, with 7 bases fitting TRBD1. Germline V CDR1 and CDR2: SGHTA, FQGNSA. V shed 1 base and J 4 bases; nucleotides not matched to a gene: 4. The CDR3 consists of 15 residues. CDR3 sequence reads: CASSLEYRGNQPQHF. CDR3 coding DNA: TGTGCCAGCAGCTTAGAATACAGGGGTAATCAGCCCCAGCATTTT.

Remarks on this clone: This may stem from a read error, because a much larger clone lies one nucleotide away. This same CDR3 is encoded by further DNA sequences in the sample. This chain uses TRBV5-1 with TRBJ2-5, with D unresolved. Germline lookup yields CDR1 SGHRS and CDR2 YFSETQ. Trimming took 2 bases from V and 1 from J, leaving 3 bases between them. CDR3 size: 12 residues. The CDR3 DNA reads TGCGCCAGCAGCTTAACCCAAGAGACCCAGTACTTC. Protein product: CASSLTQETQYF. The variable domain in full, with the rest retrieved from reference TRBV5-1 and TRBJ2-5, is KAGVTQTPRYLIKTRGQQVTLSCSPISGHRSVSWYQQTPGQGLQFLFEYFSETQRNKGNFPGRFSGRQFSNSRSEMNVSTLELGDSALYLCASSLTQETQYFGPGTRLLVL.

This clone was observed a handful of times. The chain is built from TRBV29-1 and TRBJ1-4; D gene unclear. The V and J ends lost 0 bases and 8 bases respectively, with 13 bases between them. Germline lookup yields CDR1 SQVTM and CDR2 ANQGSEA. The CDR3 extends over 14 amino acids. CDR3 sequence (DNA): TGCAGCGTTGAAGATTGGCAGGAGGAGGAAAAACTGTTTTTT. Protein product: CSVEDWQEEEKLFF.

This clone showed up just a few times. This chain joins TRBV7-2 and TRBJ2-5; unclear D gene. The CDR3 runs to 13 residues. Per germline, CDR1 SGHTA and CDR2 FQGNSA. Between the trimmed V and J ends, which lost 3 bases and 2 bases, there was a span of 7 bases. The CDR3 DNA is TGTGCCAGCAGCTTTGGCTTACAAGAGACCCAGTACTTC. Residues: CASSFGLQETQYF.

This clone was counted a few times. For the CDR3, the DNA is TGTGCCAGCAGCTCCGACAGGGGGGAATGGTATGAGCAGTTCTTC. This sequence encodes CASSSDRGEWYEQFF. V usage is TRBV28 and J usage is TRBJ2-1, with TRBD1 identical over 9 bases. The CDR3 length is 15 residues. Germline V CDR1 and CDR2: MDHEN, SYDVKM. J was trimmed by 8 bases and V by 6 bases; bases with no gene match: 11.

This clone was detected only a few times. The J gene is TRBJ2-1, the V gene TRBV7-2; 7 positions agree with TRBD1. Germline CDR1 is SGHTA and CDR2 is FQGNSA. This CDR3 region has 14 residues. Losses at the gene ends were 5 bases for V and 6 bases for J; bases not matched to a gene: 7. CDR3 in DNA: TGTGCCAGCAGCCCAGGGGACAGCCGCAATGAGCAGTTCTTC. Its protein is CASSPGDSRNEQFF.

The chain uses TRBV6-5 and TRBJ2-2; TRBD2 is a possible D gene (6 bases). Germline loops: CDR1 MNHEY, CDR2 SVGAGI. The CDR3 has 11 amino acids. The CDR3 DNA follows: TGTGGCGCAGGGAGGACCGGGGAGCTGTTTTTT. This gives the protein CGAGRTGELFF.